There are many counts of the clone carrying this T cell receptor (beta chain). The target antigen is unknown. This specimen comes from a study of regulatory T cells in long-lasting Graves disease. Findings and caveats of the study: Gene preferences differed: TRBV28, TRBJ1-2, TRBJ2-5 in persistent cases.

Time point defined: newly diagnosed GD, antithyroid drugs for less than 3 months. PBMCs were the source of the RNA used for TCR sequencing. V lost 5 bases to trimming and J lost 4 bases, with 15 bases between them. CDR1 is DFQATT, CDR2 SNEGSKA, per germline (reference sequence). This CDR3 has 14 residues. Libraries of TCR beta came from iRepertoire HTBI primers plus Arm-PCR of CDR3 regions. Methods used by the authors: Identification yielded approximately 67 TRBV and about 15 TRBJ segments across samples. Using its own MiXCR run on the multiplex PCR reads, TCRdb lists one record per CDR3 protein. None of the V and J calls come from the authors' own analysis; TCRdb made them. In the table there are 510,000 or so distinct CDR3 sequences, around 11% of which are singletons. The same specimen was also included in a second study, on T cells in Graves' hyperthyroidism and ophthalmopathy.

The sequencing used peripheral blood mononuclear cells (PBMCs), collected at new diagnosis, from a patient treated with antithyroid drugs. The chain is built from TRBV20-1 and TRBJ1-5; D might be TRBD1 (6 bases). This TCR was sampled from a young woman with Graves disease. DNA for the CDR3: TGCAGTGCTGGGGACATCCAAAGTAATCAGCCCCAGCATTTT. This sequence encodes CSAGDIQSNQPQHF.